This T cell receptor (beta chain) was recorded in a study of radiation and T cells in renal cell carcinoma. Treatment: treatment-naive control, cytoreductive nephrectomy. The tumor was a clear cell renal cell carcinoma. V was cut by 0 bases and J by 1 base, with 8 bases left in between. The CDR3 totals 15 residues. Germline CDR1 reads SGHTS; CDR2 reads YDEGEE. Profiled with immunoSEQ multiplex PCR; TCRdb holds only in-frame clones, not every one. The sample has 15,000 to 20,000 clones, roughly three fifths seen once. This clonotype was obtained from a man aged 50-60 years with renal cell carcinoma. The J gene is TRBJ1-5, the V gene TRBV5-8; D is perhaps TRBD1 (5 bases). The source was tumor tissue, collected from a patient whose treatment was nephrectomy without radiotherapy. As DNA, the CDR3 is TGTGCCAGCAGCTTGGTCGGGGGAAGCAATCAGCCCCAGCATTTT. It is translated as CASSLVGGSNQPQHF.